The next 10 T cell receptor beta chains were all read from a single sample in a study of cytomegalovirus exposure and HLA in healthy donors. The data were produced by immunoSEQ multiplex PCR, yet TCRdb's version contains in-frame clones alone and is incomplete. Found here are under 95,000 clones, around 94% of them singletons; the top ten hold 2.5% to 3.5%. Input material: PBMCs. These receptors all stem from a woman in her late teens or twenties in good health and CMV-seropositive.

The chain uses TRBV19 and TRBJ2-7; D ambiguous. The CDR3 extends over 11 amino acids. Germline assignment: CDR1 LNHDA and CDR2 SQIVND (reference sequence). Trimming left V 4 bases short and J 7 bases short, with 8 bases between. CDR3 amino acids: CASSSGYEQYF. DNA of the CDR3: TGTGCCAGTAGTAGCGGTTATGAGCAGTACTTC.

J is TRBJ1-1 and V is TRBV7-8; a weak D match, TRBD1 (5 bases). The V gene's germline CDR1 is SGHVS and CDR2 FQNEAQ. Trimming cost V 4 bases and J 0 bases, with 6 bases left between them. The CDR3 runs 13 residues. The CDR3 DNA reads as TGTGCCAGCAGCTGGGGCATGAACACTGAAGCTTTCTTT. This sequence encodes CASSWGMNTEAFF.

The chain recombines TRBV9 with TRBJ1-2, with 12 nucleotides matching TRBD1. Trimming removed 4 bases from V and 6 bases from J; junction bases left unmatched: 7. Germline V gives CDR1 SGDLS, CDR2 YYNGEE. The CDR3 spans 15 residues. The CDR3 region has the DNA TGTGCCAGCAGCAATTCCGGGACAGGGGGCCATGGCTACACCTTC. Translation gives CASSNSGTGGHGYTF.

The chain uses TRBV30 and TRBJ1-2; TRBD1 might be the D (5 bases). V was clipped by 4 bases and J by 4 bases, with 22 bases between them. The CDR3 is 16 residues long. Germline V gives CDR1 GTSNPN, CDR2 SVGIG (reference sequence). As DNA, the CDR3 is TGTGCCTGGACTTCCCGGGGGATGGTAGCTTCCTATGGCTACACCTTC. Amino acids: CAWTSRGMVASYGYTF.

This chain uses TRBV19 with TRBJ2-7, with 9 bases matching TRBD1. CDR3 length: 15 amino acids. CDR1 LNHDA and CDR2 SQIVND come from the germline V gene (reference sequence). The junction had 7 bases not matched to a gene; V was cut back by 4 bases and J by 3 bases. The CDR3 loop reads CASSRNPDRGYEQYF. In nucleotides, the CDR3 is TGTGCCAGTAGTAGAAACCCGGACAGGGGCTACGAGCAGTACTTC.

The CDR3 spells CASSPEDLEQFF. The DNA of the CDR3 is TGTGCCAGCAGCCCCGAGGATTTGGAGCAGTTCTTC. The chain couples TRBV7-9 to TRBJ2-1; D gene uncertain. The CDR3 extends over 12 amino acids. V lost 5 bases and J 10 bases, leaving 12 bases between the germline ends. Per germline, CDR1 SEHNR and CDR2 FQNEAQ (reference sequence).

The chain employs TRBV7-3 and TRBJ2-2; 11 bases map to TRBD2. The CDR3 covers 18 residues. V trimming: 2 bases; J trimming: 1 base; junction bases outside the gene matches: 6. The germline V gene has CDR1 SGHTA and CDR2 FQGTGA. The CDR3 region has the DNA TGTGCCAGCAGCTTAGCTCCCGGGACTAGCGGGAACACCGGGGAGCTGTTTTTT. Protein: CASSLAPGTSGNTGELFF.

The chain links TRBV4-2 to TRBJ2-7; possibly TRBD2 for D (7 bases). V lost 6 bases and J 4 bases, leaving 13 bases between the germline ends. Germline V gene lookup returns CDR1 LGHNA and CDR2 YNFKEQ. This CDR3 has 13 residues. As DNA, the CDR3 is TGTGCCAGCAGTCTAGGGAGGGGGTACGAGCAGTACTTC. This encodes CASSLGRGYEQYF.

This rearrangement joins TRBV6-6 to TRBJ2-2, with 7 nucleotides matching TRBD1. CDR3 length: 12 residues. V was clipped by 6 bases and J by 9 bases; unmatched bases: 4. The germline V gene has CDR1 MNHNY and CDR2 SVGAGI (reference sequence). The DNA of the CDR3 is TGTGCCAGCAGCCCGACAGGGCGGGAGCTGTTTTTT. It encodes CASSPTGRELFF.

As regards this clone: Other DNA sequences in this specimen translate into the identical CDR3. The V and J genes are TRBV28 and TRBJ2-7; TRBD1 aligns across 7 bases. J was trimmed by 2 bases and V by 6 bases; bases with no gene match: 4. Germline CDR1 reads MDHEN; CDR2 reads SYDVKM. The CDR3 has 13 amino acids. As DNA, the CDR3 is TGTGCCAGCAGCAGACAGGGCCCCTACGAGCAGTACTTC. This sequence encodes CASSRQGPYEQYF.